These 25 T cell receptor beta chains were all obtained from the same sample, sequenced in a study of metastatic and nonmetastatic thyroid tumors. With MiXCR, TCRdb reprocessed the PCR reads. The profile shows 60,000 to 75,000 clones, approximately 4.1% of them singletons. Patients had received no treatment of any kind before thyroid surgery. Sequencing input: blood. These receptors came from a female donor with papillary thyroid cancer or a benign thyroid nodule (not recorded which). Some clones in this sample may be carry-over from other donors' samples.

The chain couples TRBV2 to TRBJ2-7; a weak D match, TRBD2 (6 bases). With 7 bases removed from V and 2 bases from J, the gap between germline ends came to 15 bases. Germline V lookup: CDR1 SNHLY, CDR2 FYNNEI. The CDR3 spans 14 residues. CDR3 nucleotide sequence: TGTGCCAGCAAGCTGGAGGGTACTACCTACGAGCAGTACTTC. It is translated as CASKLEGTTYEQYF.

For this clone: Sequence at one end of the junction differs from germline and may be a read error. The J gene is TRBJ2-7, the V gene TRBV14; perhaps TRBD2 as D (6 bases). The CDR3 extends over 15 amino acids. Germline CDR1 and CDR2: SGHDN and FVKESK. The chain's CDR3 is CANSHLGRGDYEHYF. The CDR3 DNA sequence: TGTGCCAACAGCCACCTCGGGCGGGGAGACTACGAGCATTACTTC.

This clone came up many times. J is TRBJ1-5 and V is TRBV30; possible D gene TRBD1, 5 bases. The CDR3 has 13 amino acids. Germline V lookup: CDR1 GTSNPN, CDR2 SVGIG (reference sequence). V lost 2 bases and J 5 bases, leaving 10 bases between the germline ends. CDR3: CAWSLQGHQPQHF. CDR3 bases: TGTGCCTGGAGTCTTCAGGGTCATCAGCCCCAGCATTTT. The complete variable domain, with remaining parts taken from reference TRBV30 and TRBJ1-5, reads SQTIHQWPATLVQPVGSPLSLECTVEGTSNPNLYWYRQAAGRGLQLLFYSVGIGQISSEVPQNLSASRPQDRQFILSSKKLLLSDSGFYLCAWSLQGHQPQHFGDGTRLSIL.

In its sample, this clone was seen many times. A clone one base away is much larger, so this may be a read error. V and J are TRBV12-3 or TRBV12-4 and TRBJ2-3; weak D call: TRBD2 (5 bases). This CDR3 comprises 14 residues. The V end was cut by 0 bases, the J end by 1 base, with 5 bases between. Here the CDR3 reads CASSLAGGTDTQYF. The CDR3 DNA follows: TGTGCCAGCAGTTTAGCGGGAGGCACAGATACGCAGTATTTT.

In its sample, this clone was seen many times. The chain joins TRBV20-1 to TRBJ2-1; 11 bases are a match to TRBD2. The CDR3 length is 14 residues. In germline, CDR1 is DFQATT, CDR2 SNEGSKA (reference sequence). J gave up 4 bases and V 6 bases, and 5 bases lay outside the gene matches. The CDR3 protein is CSAVTSGEYNEQFF. CDR3 nucleotides: TGCAGTGCGGTGACTAGCGGGGAATACAATGAGCAGTTCTTC.

This clone has just a few counts. An end of the junction differs from the germline gene, which may be a read error. CDR3 sequence (DNA): TGTGTCAGCAGCCGAGTACCTCGCAGAAATTCACCCCTCCACTTT. Its protein is CVSSRVPRRNSPLHF. The chain uses TRBV7-2 and TRBJ1-6; D not certain. Per the germline V gene, CDR1 is SGHTA and CDR2 is FQGNSA. This CDR3 is built from 15 residues.

In its sample, this clone was seen a few times. The J gene is TRBJ1-2, the V gene TRBV28; D unresolved. The CDR3 runs to 15 residues. CDR1 is MDHEN and CDR2 is SYDVKM in the germline V gene. V was shortened by 5 bases and J by 3 bases, with 16 bases between the two germline ends. CDR3 amino acids: CASSDFPVVDYGYTF. Here the CDR3 DNA reads TGTGCCAGCAGTGACTTTCCGGTTGTCGACTATGGCTACACCTTC.

This clone was counted many times. The chain joins TRBV11-2 to TRBJ2-2; 10 bases line up with TRBD2. The V gene end was trimmed by 2 bases and the J gene end by 0 bases; junction bases not matched to a gene: 12. Germline CDR1 and CDR2: SGHAT and FQNNGV. The CDR3 runs to 20 residues. The CDR3 protein is CASSLRVSSGSYPNTGELFF. The CDR3 DNA reads as TGTGCCAGCAGCTTACGGGTGTCTAGCGGGAGTTACCCGAACACCGGGGAGCTGTTTTTT.

This clone was detected many times. The chain couples TRBV6-1 to TRBJ1-5; D uncertain. Germline assignment: CDR1 MNHNS and CDR2 SASEGT. The CDR3 loop spans 12 amino acids. The V end lost 6 bases, the J end lost 3 bases, and 6 bases lay between the germline ends. The CDR3 sequence: CASSTSNQPQHF. The CDR3 DNA reads as TGTGCCAGCAGCACATCCAATCAGCCCCAGCATTTT.

The sample holds many counts of this clone. This rearrangement joins TRBV18 to TRBJ2-5; possibly TRBD1 or TRBD2 for D (5 bases each). This CDR3 is 15 amino acids long. Germline lookup yields CDR1 KGHSH and CDR2 LQKENI. Trimming removed 4 bases from V and 5 bases from J, with 17 bases in between. CDR3 sequence reads: CASSRNLGVSETQYF. CDR3 DNA sequence: TGTGCCAGCTCACGCAATCTGGGGGTATCGGAGACCCAGTACTTC.

This clone came up many times. The chain carries TRBV7-9 and TRBJ2-5, with D perhaps TRBD2 (6 bases). Germline CDR1 SEHNR, CDR2 FQNEAQ (reference sequence). The V end was cut by 7 bases, the J end by 2 bases, with 11 bases between. CDR3 length: 13 residues. CDR3 in amino acids: CASTGTLQETQYF. Here the CDR3 DNA reads TGTGCCAGCACCGGGACTCTGCAAGAGACCCAGTACTTC.

This clone was recorded a few times. The J gene is TRBJ1-2, the V gene TRBV20-1, with D unresolved. Germline CDR1 and CDR2: DFQATT and SNEGSKA (reference sequence). The CDR3 loop spans 11 amino acids. Between the trimmed V and J ends, which lost 3 bases and 8 bases, there was a span of 10 bases. CDR3 nucleotides: TGCAGTGCTAGGACACGGTCGGGCTACACCTTC. It is translated as CSARTRSGYTF.

The V call is TRBV4-1, the J call TRBJ1-1; no reliable D call. Germline-derived CDR1 and CDR2 are MGHRA and YSYEKL. Trimming removed 1 base at V and 0 bases at J, with 9 bases between. The CDR3 spans 15 residues. CDR3 protein: CASSQGFTMNTEAFF. DNA for the CDR3: TGCGCCAGCAGCCAAGGTTTCACAATGAACACTGAAGCTTTCTTT.

The genes are TRBV12-3 or TRBV12-4 and TRBJ1-2; D call uncertain. The CDR3 has 14 amino acids. With 5 bases removed from V and 4 bases from J, the gap between germline ends came to 14 bases. This CDR3 is CASSDQPPFYGYTF. CDR3 sequence (DNA): TGTGCCAGCAGTGACCAGCCTCCCTTCTATGGCTACACCTTC.

This clone has at least ten counts. This chain links TRBV24-1 with TRBJ2-1; perhaps TRBD2 as D (6 bases). Germline V gene data show CDR1 as KGHDR and CDR2 as SFDVKD. CDR3 size: 14 residues. Trimming took off 11 bases at V and 0 bases at J, with 13 bases between the two ends. CDR3 region: CASQNSGSYNEQFF. The DNA of the CDR3 is TGTGCCAGTCAGAATAGCGGCTCCTACAATGAGCAGTTCTTC.

This clone was counted at least ten times. The chain employs TRBV10-3 and TRBJ1-2, with D perhaps matching TRBD1 (6 bases). The CDR3 has 13 amino acids. The germline CDR1 and CDR2 sequences are ENHRY and SYGVKD. Trimming pared 2 bases from V and 7 bases from J, leaving 11 bases between. For the CDR3, the DNA is TGTGCCATCAGTGAGGGACAGTGGGGTGGCTACACCTTC. Amino acid sequence: CAISEGQWGGYTF.

This clone was counted ten times or more. V and J are TRBV11-2 and TRBJ2-4; D may correspond to TRBD1 or TRBD2 (6 bases each). The CDR3 contains 16 residues. V was shortened by 3 bases and J by 7 bases, with 19 bases between the two germline ends. Germline CDR1 is SGHAT and CDR2 is FQNNGV. In DNA form, the CDR3 reads TGTGCCAGCAGCTTCCGAGGGACACCGGAGGGGAACATTCAGTACTTC. Translating gives CASSFRGTPEGNIQYF.

The chain couples TRBV5-1 to TRBJ1-2; 9 nucleotides match TRBD1. The CDR3 length is 14 residues. The trim removed 2 bases at V and 3 bases at J, leaving 2 bases unmatched. From germline, CDR1 is SGHRS and CDR2 YFSETQ. In DNA, the CDR3 is TGCGCCAGCAGCTTACAGGGGGCAGACTATGGCTACACCTTC. Its protein product is CASSLQGADYGYTF.

This clone occurred many times. V usage is TRBV7-9 and J usage is TRBJ2-3; D unclear. CDR1 and CDR2 (germline): SEHNR, FQNEAQ (reference sequence). The CDR3 consists of 15 residues. V was trimmed by 5 bases and J by 4 bases, leaving 16 bases between them. The CDR3 reads CASSPRSGPPDTQYF. The CDR3 nucleotides are TGTGCCAGCAGCCCACGTTCGGGCCCCCCAGATACGCAGTATTTT.

Many counts were recorded for this clone. V is TRBV3-1 and J is TRBJ2-2, with a possible D match to TRBD2 (5 bases). The CDR3 loop spans 12 amino acids. Per germline, CDR1 LGHDT and CDR2 YNNKEL (reference sequence). V gave up 4 bases and J gave up 6 bases, with 6 bases separating them. CDR3 in DNA: TGTGCCAGCAGCCTCGGGGCCGGGGAGCTGTTTTTT. Amino acids: CASSLGAGELFF.

This clone was detected a few times. The V and J genes are TRBV19 and TRBJ1-1; 9 bases fit TRBD1. The CDR3 extends over 13 amino acids. Germline V gene data show CDR1 as LNHDA and CDR2 as SQIVND (reference sequence). V was clipped by 8 bases and J by 8 bases; unmatched bases: 9. The CDR3 here is CASRPQGAMEAFF. CDR3 coding DNA: TGTGCCAGTCGACCACAGGGGGCAATGGAAGCTTTCTTT.

The chain joins TRBV27 to TRBJ1-6; 7 bases are shared with TRBD1. CDR3 length: 14 amino acids. Germline loops: CDR1 MNHEY, CDR2 SMNVEV (reference sequence). The trim removed 2 bases at V and 5 bases at J, leaving 0 bases unmatched. For the CDR3, the DNA is TGTGCCAGCAGTTTAGGACAGGATAATTCACCCCTCCACTTT. Its protein is CASSLGQDNSPLHF.

This clone was detected many times. This sample includes further DNA sequences coding for the same CDR3. This chain connects TRBV7-2 to TRBJ2-5; 8 nucleotides match TRBD2. Germline V gives CDR1 SGHTA, CDR2 FQGNSA. Trimming removed 8 bases from V and 5 bases from J; junction bases left unmatched: 13. The CDR3 sequence is 15 residues long. CDR3 in amino acids: CASAGGRTPLETQYF. CDR3 bases: TGTGCCAGCGCGGGGGGCCGTACACCTCTGGAGACCCAGTACTTC.

In this sample, this clone turned up many times. A much bigger clone sits one base away, suggesting this may be a read error. Other DNA sequences of this sample code for an identical CDR3. This chain connects TRBV12-5 to TRBJ2-6; D not certain. The V gene's germline CDR1 is LGHNT and CDR2 FRNRAP. V shed 0 bases and J shed 4 bases, with 13 bases lying between them. The CDR3 has 17 residues. This CDR3 is CASGLVNQLTGANVLTF. The CDR3 nucleotides are TGTGCTAGTGGTTTGGTCAACCAGTTAACCGGGGCCAACGTCCTGACTTTC.

In its sample, this clone was seen many times. This CDR3 is also generated by other DNA sequences in the sample. The chain has TRBV28 and TRBJ2-1, with D possibly matching TRBD2 (6 bases). Germline V gives CDR1 MDHEN, CDR2 SYDVKM. CDR3 length: 15 residues. Trimming took 7 bases from V and 0 from J, leaving 13 bases between them. The CDR3 region is CASTSASVSYNEQFF. CDR3 nucleotide sequence: TGTGCCAGCACCTCGGCTAGCGTCTCCTACAATGAGCAGTTCTTC. The entire variable domain, with the rest obtained from reference TRBV28 and TRBJ2-1, is as follows: DVKVTQSSRYLVKRTGEKVFLECVQDMDHENMFWYRQDPGLGLRLIYFSYDVKMKEKGDIPEGYSVSREKKERFSLILESASTNQTSMYLCASTSASVSYNEQFFGPGTRLTVL.